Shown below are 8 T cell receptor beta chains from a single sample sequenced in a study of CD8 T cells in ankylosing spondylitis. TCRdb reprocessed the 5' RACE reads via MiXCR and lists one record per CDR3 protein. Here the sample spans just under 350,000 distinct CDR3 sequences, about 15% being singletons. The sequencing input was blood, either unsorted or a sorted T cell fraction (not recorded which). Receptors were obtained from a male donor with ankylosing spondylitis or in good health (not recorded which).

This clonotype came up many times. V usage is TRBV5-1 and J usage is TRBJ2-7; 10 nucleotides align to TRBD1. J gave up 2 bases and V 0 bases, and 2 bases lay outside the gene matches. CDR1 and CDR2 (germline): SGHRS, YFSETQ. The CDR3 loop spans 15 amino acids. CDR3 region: CASSLVDRGAYEQYF. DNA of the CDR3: TGCGCCAGCAGCTTGGTGGACAGGGGGGCCTACGAGCAGTACTTC.

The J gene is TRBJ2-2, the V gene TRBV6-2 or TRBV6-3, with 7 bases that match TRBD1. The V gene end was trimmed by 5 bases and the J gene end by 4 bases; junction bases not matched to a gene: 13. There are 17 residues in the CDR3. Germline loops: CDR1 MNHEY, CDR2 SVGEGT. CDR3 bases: TGTGCCAGCAGTGCAAAGGGACAGCCGTGGGGCACCGGGGAGCTGTTTTTT. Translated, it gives CASSAKGQPWGTGELFF.

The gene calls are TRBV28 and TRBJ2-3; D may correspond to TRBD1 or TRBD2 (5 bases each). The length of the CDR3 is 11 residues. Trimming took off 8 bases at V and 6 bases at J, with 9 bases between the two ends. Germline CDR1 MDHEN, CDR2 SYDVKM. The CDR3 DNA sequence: TGTGCCAGCGGGGGATGGGATACGCAGTATTTT. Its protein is CASGGWDTQYF. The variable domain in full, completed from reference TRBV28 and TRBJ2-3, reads DVKVTQSSRYLVKRTGEKVFLECVQDMDHENMFWYRQDPGLGLRLIYFSYDVKMKEKGDIPEGYSVSREKKERFSLILESASTNQTSMYLCASGGWDTQYFGPGTRLTVL.

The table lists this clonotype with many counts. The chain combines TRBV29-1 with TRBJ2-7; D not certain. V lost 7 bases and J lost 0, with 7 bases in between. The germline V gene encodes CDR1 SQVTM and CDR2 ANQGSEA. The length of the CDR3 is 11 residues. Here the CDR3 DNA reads TGCAGCGCTTTATTCTCCTACGAGCAGTACTTC. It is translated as CSALFSYEQYF.

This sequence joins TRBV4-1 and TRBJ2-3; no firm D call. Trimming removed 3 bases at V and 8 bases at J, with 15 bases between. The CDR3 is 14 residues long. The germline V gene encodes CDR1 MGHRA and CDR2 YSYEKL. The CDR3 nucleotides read TGCGCCAGCAGCCATCCCGACTGGTCCCCTACGCAGTATTTT. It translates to CASSHPDWSPTQYF.

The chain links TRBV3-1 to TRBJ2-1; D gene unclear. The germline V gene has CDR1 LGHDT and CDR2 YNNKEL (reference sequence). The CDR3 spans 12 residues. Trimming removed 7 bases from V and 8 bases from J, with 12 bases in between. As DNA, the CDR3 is TGTGCCAGCACCCGCTATGGCGATGAGCAGTTCTTC. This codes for CASTRYGDEQFF.

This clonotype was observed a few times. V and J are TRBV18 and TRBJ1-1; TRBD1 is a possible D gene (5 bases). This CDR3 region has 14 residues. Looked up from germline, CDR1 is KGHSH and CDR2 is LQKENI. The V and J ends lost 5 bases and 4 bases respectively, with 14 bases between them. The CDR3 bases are TGTGCCAGCTCATCCTCAGGGTATGGCACTGAAGCTTTCTTT. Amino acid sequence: CASSSSGYGTEAFF.

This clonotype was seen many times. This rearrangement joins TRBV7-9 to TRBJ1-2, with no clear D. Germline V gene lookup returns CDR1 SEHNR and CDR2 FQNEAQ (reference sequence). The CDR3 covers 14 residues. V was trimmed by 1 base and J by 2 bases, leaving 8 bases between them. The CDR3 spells CASSLEGINYGYTF. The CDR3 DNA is TGTGCCAGCAGCTTAGAGGGTATCAACTATGGCTACACCTTC.